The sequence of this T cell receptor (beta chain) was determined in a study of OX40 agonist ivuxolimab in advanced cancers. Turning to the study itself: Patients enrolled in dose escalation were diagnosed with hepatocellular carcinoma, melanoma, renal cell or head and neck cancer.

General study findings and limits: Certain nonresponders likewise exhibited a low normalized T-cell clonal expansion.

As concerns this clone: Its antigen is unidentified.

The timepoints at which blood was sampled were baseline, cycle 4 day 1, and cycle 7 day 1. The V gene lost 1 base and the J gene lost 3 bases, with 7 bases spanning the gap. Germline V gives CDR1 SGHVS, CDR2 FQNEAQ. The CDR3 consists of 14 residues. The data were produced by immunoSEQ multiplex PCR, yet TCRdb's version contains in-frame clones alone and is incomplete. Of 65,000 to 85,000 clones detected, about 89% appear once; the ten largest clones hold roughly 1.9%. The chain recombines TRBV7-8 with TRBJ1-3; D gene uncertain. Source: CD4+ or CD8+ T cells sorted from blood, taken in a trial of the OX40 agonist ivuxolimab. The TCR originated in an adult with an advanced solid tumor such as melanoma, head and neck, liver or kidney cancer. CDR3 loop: CASSLDGLGNTIYF. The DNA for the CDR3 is TGTGCCAGCAGCTTAGACGGGCTTGGAAACACCATATATTTT.